These 25 T cell receptor beta chains were all obtained from the same sample, sequenced in a study of long-term antiretroviral therapy in people with HIV. Run at survey level, the immunoSEQ assay was version v3.0. Sequencing used immunoSEQ multiplex PCR; TCRdb keeps in-frame clones, though not all of them. The data hold about 39,000 clones, with approximately 85% observed a single time. Sample: unsorted PBMCs, taken 3.1 years after starting antiretroviral therapy. The receptors shown here come from a woman aged 45-65 years with HIV.

This rearrangement joins TRBV30 to TRBJ2-7, with D possibly TRBD2 on 5 matching bases. The CDR3 consists of 11 residues. Germline values: CDR1 GTSNPN, CDR2 SVGIG (reference sequence). Trimming stripped 3 bases from V and 4 bases from J, with 7 bases between. The CDR3 sequence is CAWSGEYEQYF. CDR3 sequence (DNA): TGTGCCTGGAGCGGGGAGTACGAGCAGTACTTC. Full variable domain (rest looked up from reference TRBV30 and TRBJ2-7): SQTIHQWPATLVQPVGSPLSLECTVEGTSNPNLYWYRQAAGRGLQLLFYSVGIGQISSEVPQNLSASRPQDRQFILSSKKLLLSDSGFYLCAWSGEYEQYFGPGTRLTVT.

The CDR3 nucleotides read TGTGCCAGCAGCTTAGGCGGCGTCGCCACGGATACGCAGTATTTT. It encodes CASSLGGVATDTQYF. The chain uses TRBV11-2 and TRBJ2-3; D not resolved. Trimming removed 1 base at V and 6 bases at J, with 14 bases between. The CDR3 runs to 15 residues. CDR1 is SGHAT, CDR2 FQNNGV, per germline.

The V call is TRBV10-3, the J call TRBJ2-3; D not resolved. Trimming stripped 5 bases from V and 2 bases from J, with 14 bases between. The CDR3 length is 15 residues. CDR1 is ENHRY and CDR2 is SYGVKD in the germline V gene. CDR3 sequence: CAISSRLDSTDTQYF. For the CDR3, the DNA is TGTGCCATCAGTTCCCGACTGGATTCCACAGATACGCAGTATTTT.

The chain combines TRBV29-1 with TRBJ2-1; 7 nucleotides match TRBD2. CDR1 and CDR2 from the germline V gene are SQVTM and ANQGSEA. This CDR3 has 13 amino acids. V lost 4 bases to trimming and J lost 4 bases; unmatched junction nucleotides: 4. CDR3 amino acids: CSVGGGTYNEQFF. CDR3 bases: TGCAGCGTTGGGGGGGGTACTTACAATGAGCAGTTCTTC.

A few counts support this clone. The chain carries TRBV2 and TRBJ1-2; possible D gene TRBD1, 6 bases. V gave up 6 bases and J gave up 4 bases, with 12 bases separating them. The CDR3 sequence is 13 residues long. Germline V CDR1 and CDR2: SNHLY, FYNNEI. Written as DNA, the CDR3 is TGTGCCAGCAGCCTACAGGGAGGCTATGGCTACACCTTC. Its translation: CASSLQGGYGYTF.

The chain is built from TRBV2 and TRBJ2-1; TRBD2 agrees at 13 bases. The CDR3 runs to 15 residues. Germline CDR1 SNHLY, CDR2 FYNNEI. V lost 4 bases and J lost 5; bases outside the gene matches: 2. The CDR3 DNA is TGTGCCAGCAGTGGGGGGACTAGCGGGGACAATGAGCAGTTCTTC. As protein: CASSGGTSGDNEQFF.

V and J are TRBV30 and TRBJ2-2; no reliable D call. Germline V lookup: CDR1 GTSNPN, CDR2 SVGIG (reference sequence). The CDR3 consists of 14 residues. Trimming took 3 bases from V and 4 from J, leaving 12 bases between them. CDR3 loop: CAWRWHTSTGELFF. The CDR3 DNA reads TGTGCCTGGAGGTGGCATACCTCCACCGGGGAGCTGTTTTTT.

The chain links TRBV9 to TRBJ2-7; 10 nucleotides match TRBD1. CDR1 and CDR2 (germline): SGDLS, YYNGEE. The J segment lost 1 base and the V segment lost 0 bases, leaving 7 bases of the junction unmatched. This CDR3 spans 17 amino acids. In nucleotides, the CDR3 is TGTGCCAGCAGCGTAGATCCGGGACAGGGGTTATCCTACGAGCAGTACTTC. Encoded protein: CASSVDPGQGLSYEQYF.

J is TRBJ1-2 and V is TRBV5-4, with D maybe TRBD1 (6 bases). V lost 0 bases and J lost 8, with 17 bases in between. This CDR3 has 15 residues. CDR1 is SGHNT and CDR2 is YYREEE in the germline V gene (reference sequence). CDR3 loop: CASSLAGGWGRGYTF. CDR3 DNA sequence: TGTGCCAGCAGCTTGGCCGGGGGTTGGGGGCGCGGCTACACCTTC.

The CDR3 DNA follows: TGTGCCAGCACGACATTCCTTTACAATGAGCAGTTCTTC. Its protein is CASTTFLYNEQFF. The chain links TRBV2 to TRBJ2-1, with D unresolved. The CDR3 is 13 amino acids. V was shortened by 7 bases and J by 4 bases, with 11 bases between the two germline ends. Germline loops: CDR1 SNHLY, CDR2 FYNNEI. Complete variable domain (other parts from reference TRBV2 and TRBJ2-1): EPEVTQTPSHQVTQMGQEVILRCVPISNHLYFYWYRQILGQKVEFLVSFYNNEISEKSEIFDDQFSVERPDGSNFTLKIRSTKLEDSAMYFCASTTFLYNEQFFGPGTRLTVL.

The chain employs TRBV2 and TRBJ1-4; TRBD1 agrees at 10 bases. The germline CDR1 and CDR2 sequences are SNHLY and FYNNEI. Losses at the gene ends were 6 bases for V and 15 bases for J; bases not matched to a gene: 7. The CDR3 is 12 amino acids. CDR3 coding DNA: TGTGCCAGCAGCGAGACAGGGGGCAGGGTGTTTTTT. Residues: CASSETGGRVFF.

The gene calls are TRBV10-3 and TRBJ1-5, with 7 bases that match TRBD1. Looked up from germline, CDR1 is ENHRY and CDR2 is SYGVKD. The V gene end was trimmed by 10 bases and the J gene end by 4 bases; junction bases not matched to a gene: 10. This CDR3 is 14 amino acids long. CDR3 nucleotide sequence: TGTGCCACCTGGGACAGCCTAGGGAATCAGCCCCAGCATTTT. Protein sequence: CATWDSLGNQPQHF.

J is TRBJ2-7 and V is TRBV2; 9 bases are shared with TRBD1. The V segment lost 5 bases and the J segment 5 bases; nucleotides outside the gene matches: 7. CDR3 length: 14 residues. Germline V lookup: CDR1 SNHLY, CDR2 FYNNEI. CDR3 in DNA: TGTGCCAGCAGTAAAGGACAGGGGAAGAACGAGCAGTACTTC. It translates to CASSKGQGKNEQYF.

This sequence joins TRBV2 and TRBJ1-4; weak D call: TRBD1 (5 bases). Germline values: CDR1 SNHLY, CDR2 FYNNEI. V was clipped by 1 base and J by 8 bases, with 14 bases between them. The CDR3 extends over 15 amino acids. CDR3 residues: CASSEGGQGGEKLFF. CDR3 DNA sequence: TGTGCCAGCAGTGAAGGGGGCCAGGGAGGCGAAAAACTGTTTTTT. Complete variable domain (other parts from reference TRBV2 and TRBJ1-4): EPEVTQTPSHQVTQMGQEVILRCVPISNHLYFYWYRQILGQKVEFLVSFYNNEISEKSEIFDDQFSVERPDGSNFTLKIRSTKLEDSAMYFCASSEGGQGGEKLFFGSGTQLSVL.

V gene TRBV7-3 combines with J gene TRBJ2-5; D ambiguous. This CDR3 is 13 amino acids long. The ends were cut back, 5 bases at V and 4 bases at J, with 11 bases in the middle. Germline V gene lookup returns CDR1 SGHTA and CDR2 FQGTGA. CDR3 sequence: CASSPGGGETQYF. The CDR3 DNA reads TGTGCCAGCAGCCCGGGCGGTGGAGAGACCCAGTACTTC.

This chain uses TRBV2 with TRBJ2-5; TRBD2 matches 11 bases. The germline V gene has CDR1 SNHLY and CDR2 FYNNEI. The V segment lost 2 bases and the J segment 4 bases; nucleotides outside the gene matches: 3. The CDR3 sequence is 15 residues long. CDR3 DNA: TGTGCCAGCAGTGAACTTCTAGCGGGGGGAGAGACCCAGTACTTC. It encodes CASSELLAGGETQYF.

This clone was observed a few times. This chain connects TRBV7-8 to TRBJ1-5; TRBD1 agrees at 8 bases. CDR3 length equals 15 residues. Per germline, CDR1 SGHVS and CDR2 FQNEAQ. The trim removed 4 bases at V and 0 bases at J, leaving 2 bases unmatched. The chain's CDR3 is CASSWDRLSNQPQHF. In DNA, the CDR3 is TGTGCCAGCAGCTGGGACAGGCTTAGCAATCAGCCCCAGCATTTT. Based on the CDR3 plus reference TRBV7-8 and TRBJ1-5, the full variable domain is GAGVSQSPRYKVAKRGQDVALRCDPISGHVSLFWYQQALGQGPEFLTYFQNEAQLDKSGLPSDRFFAERPEGSVSTLKIQRTQQEDSAVYLCASSWDRLSNQPQHFGDGTRLSIL.

J is TRBJ1-1 and V is TRBV30, with unresolved D. Germline V lookup: CDR1 GTSNPN, CDR2 SVGIG (reference sequence). With 2 bases removed from V and 9 bases from J, the gap between germline ends came to 10 bases. The CDR3 sequence is 11 residues long. CDR3 bases: TGTGCCTGGAGTCTCCTCGCAAAAGCTTTCTTT. The encoded protein is CAWSLLAKAFF.

The chain is built from TRBV25-1 and TRBJ2-2; 10 bases match TRBD2. V shed 4 bases, J shed 7 bases, and the junction held 6 bases outside the gene matches. CDR1 is MGHDK, CDR2 SYGVNS, per germline. This CDR3 comprises 15 residues. The CDR3 loop is CASSGTSGDVGELFF. The CDR3 nucleotides are TGTGCCAGCAGTGGCACTAGCGGGGACGTCGGGGAGCTGTTTTTT.

This clone appeared a single time. The genes are TRBV7-6 and TRBJ1-1; weak D call: TRBD1 (6 bases). V was pared by 4 bases and J by 6 bases, with 6 bases between. The CDR3 sequence is 11 residues long. Per germline, CDR1 SGHVS and CDR2 FNYEAQ. CDR3 nucleotide sequence: TGTGCCAGCAGCTCAGGGGCTGAAGCTTTCTTT. This codes for CASSSGAEAFF.

Concerning this clone itself: One end of the junction is discordant with germline, which a read error may explain. The J gene is TRBJ2-5, the V gene TRBV7-7; the D gene is possibly TRBD2 (5 bases). Germline V lookup: CDR1 SSHAT, CDR2 FNYEAQ (reference sequence). This CDR3 comprises 13 residues. CDR3 residues: CASTPGGGETQYF. CDR3 nucleotide sequence: TGTGCTAGCACCCCCGGCGGCGGGGAGACCCAGTACTTC.

This clone was picked up one time. V is TRBV4-3 and J is TRBJ2-7; the match to TRBD1 covers 7 bases. Unmatched junction bases numbered 11, after V lost 0 bases and J lost 0 bases. Germline V gives CDR1 LGHNA, CDR2 YSLEER. The CDR3 covers 18 residues. The CDR3: CASSQEAVRTGYSYEQYF. The DNA of the CDR3 is TGCGCCAGCAGCCAAGAAGCCGTTAGGACAGGTTACTCCTACGAGCAGTACTTC.

This chain uses TRBV6-6 with TRBJ2-4, with D perhaps being TRBD1 or TRBD2 (6 bases each). CDR3 length: 13 residues. Per germline, CDR1 MNHNY and CDR2 SVGAGI (reference sequence). Trimming stripped 11 bases from V and 7 bases from J, with 18 bases between. In DNA form, the CDR3 reads TGTGCCGGGTCCCCCGGGGGCGGGAACATTCAGTACTTC. The encoded protein is CAGSPGGGNIQYF.

This chain joins TRBV9 and TRBJ2-1; D ambiguous. Trimming pared 0 bases from V and 8 bases from J, leaving 9 bases between. Germline CDR1 and CDR2: SGDLS and YYNGEE. The CDR3 length is 13 residues. CDR3 sequence reads: CASSVGYRDEQFF. Written as DNA, the CDR3 is TGTGCCAGCAGCGTAGGCTATAGGGATGAGCAGTTCTTC. The full variable domain, with the rest looked up from reference TRBV9 and TRBJ2-1, is DSGVTQTPKHLITATGQRVTLRCSPRSGDLSVYWYQQSLDQGLQFLIQYYNGEERAKGNILERFSAQQFPDLHSELNLSSLELGDSALYFCASSVGYRDEQFFGPGTRLTVL.

The chain joins TRBV5-1 to TRBJ1-1; D gene uncertain. This CDR3 region has 14 residues. The germline CDR1 and CDR2 sequences are SGHRS and YFSETQ. Trimming removed 3 bases at V and 3 bases at J, with 12 bases between. The CDR3 region has the DNA TGCGCCAGCAGCTCCTTATCCTTCGACACTGAAGCTTTCTTT. The encoded protein is CASSSLSFDTEAFF.